One and the same sample provided the 22 T cell receptor beta chains below, sequenced in a study of blood T cells in healthy people across ages. Sample-barcoded 5' priming and a J-beta primer mix drove a second PCR of about 6 to 11 cycles. TCRdb re-analysed the 5' RACE reads in MiXCR, keeping a single row per CDR3 protein. The sample holds roughly 720,000 distinct CDR3 sequences, about 55% seen once. The sample comprised blood. Receptor source: a man aged 80 or over in good health.

This clonotype came up a few times. The chain has TRBV5-1 and TRBJ2-1, with D possibly being TRBD2 (5 bases). The CDR3 spans 15 residues. V shed 0 bases and J shed 5 bases, with 12 bases lying between them. Germline-derived CDR1 and CDR2 are SGHRS and YFSETQ. DNA of the CDR3: TGCGCCAGCAGCTTGGGGTCTAGCAGAGACAATGAGCAGTTCTTC. Encoded protein: CASSLGSSRDNEQFF. Filled out from reference TRBV5-1 and TRBJ2-1, the complete variable domain reads KAGVTQTPRYLIKTRGQQVTLSCSPISGHRSVSWYQQTPGQGLQFLFEYFSETQRNKGNFPGRFSGRQFSNSRSEMNVSTLELGDSALYLCASSLGSSRDNEQFFGPGTRLTVL.

This clonotype was recorded once. The rearrangement links TRBV12-3 or TRBV12-4 to TRBJ2-6; D gene ambiguous. The CDR3 has 19 residues. Between the trimmed V and J ends, which lost 3 bases and 1 base, there was a span of 19 bases. CDR3 coding DNA: TGTGCCAGCAGTTTTAGTTCGCGTGGGCTGACTTCTGGGGCCAACGTCCTGACTTTC. Protein sequence: CASSFSSRGLTSGANVLTF.

The chain links TRBV10-3 to TRBJ2-5; 10 bases fit TRBD2. The end of the DNA fits TRBJ2-7 better, so the J call may be wrong. The CDR3 totals 14 residues. Germline CDR1 is ENHRY and CDR2 is SYGVKD. As DNA, the CDR3 is TGTGCCATCAGGAAGCGGGAGGGTATGGGCGAGCAGTACTTC. It specifies CAIRKREGMGEQYF.

This clonotype has only one observation. This chain links TRBV14 with TRBJ2-5; D uncertain. From germline, CDR1 is SGHDN and CDR2 FVKESK. The CDR3 loop spans 15 amino acids. Trimming took off 4 bases at V and 2 bases at J, with 14 bases between the two ends. The CDR3 DNA reads TGTGCCAGCAGCCTCGGACGTTTAAATCAAGAGACCCAGTACTTC. This translates into CASSLGRLNQETQYF.

This chain uses TRBV19 with TRBJ1-5; D not resolved. This CDR3 is built from 15 residues. The germline V and J ends were trimmed by 6 bases and 0 bases, with 12 bases remaining between them. The germline CDR1 and CDR2 sequences are LNHDA and SQIVND (reference sequence). This chain's CDR3 is CASSIPGLSNQPQHF. The CDR3 nucleotides read TGTGCCAGTAGCATCCCAGGTCTTAGCAATCAGCCCCAGCATTTT. Using reference TRBV19 and TRBJ1-5 for the parts outside the CDR3, the full variable domain is DGGITQSPKYLFRKEGQNVTLSCEQNLNHDAMYWYRQDPGQGLRLIYYSQIVNDFQKGDIAEGYSVSREKKESFPLTVTSAQKNPTAFYLCASSIPGLSNQPQHFGDGTRLSIL.

V gene TRBV7-2 combines with J gene TRBJ2-7; 8 positions agree with TRBD2. This CDR3 region has 15 residues. The trim removed 0 bases at V and 4 bases at J, leaving 5 bases unmatched. Germline V CDR1 and CDR2: SGHTA, FQGNSA. The CDR3 nucleotides are TGTGCCAGCAGCTTAGCTAACGGCGGGAGGTACGAGCAGTACTTC. Amino acids: CASSLANGGRYEQYF.

This clonotype was detected only once. An end of the junction does not agree with germline; a read error may underlie this. The chain employs TRBV15 and TRBJ2-3; D might be TRBD1 or TRBD2, each matching 5 bases. Germline assignment: CDR1 LNHNV and CDR2 YYDKDF (reference sequence). This CDR3 region has 16 residues. The DNA of the CDR3 is TGTGCCACCGGCAGGGTCCTAGGGAGTATCCTAGATACGCAGTATTTT. Protein product: CATGRVLGSILDTQYF. Looking up the rest from reference TRBV15 and TRBJ2-3 gives the full variable domain: DAMVIQNPRYQVTQFGKPVTLSCSQTLNHNVMYWYQQKSSQAPKLLFHYYDKDFNNEADTPDNFQSRRPNTSFCFLDIRSPGLGDTAMYLCATGRVLGSILDTQYFGPGTRLTVL.

The chain has TRBV20-1 and TRBJ2-4, with 9 positions matching TRBD1. The DNA end is a closer match to TRBJ2-7, so the J assignment may be wrong. CDR3 size: 15 residues. Germline CDR1 DFQATT, CDR2 SNEGSKA (reference sequence). CDR3 in amino acids: CSAKSRDRAVYEQYF. CDR3 DNA sequence: TGCAGTGCTAAGAGCCGGGACAGGGCGGTTTACGAGCAGTACTTC.

There are a few counts of this clonotype. The chain carries TRBV24-1 and TRBJ2-2; 9 bases line up with TRBD1. The CDR3 is 14 residues long. V shed 12 bases, J shed 6 bases, and the junction held 10 bases outside the gene matches. The germline V gene encodes CDR1 KGHDR and CDR2 SFDVKD. The DNA of the CDR3 is TGTGCCGCGGGACAGGGATTCGAGGCCGGGGAGCTGTTTTTT. Protein product: CAAGQGFEAGELFF.

For this clonotype: A junction boundary mismatches the germline segment, possibly from a read error. This chain links TRBV25-1 with TRBJ1-2, with D perhaps TRBD1 (5 bases). Germline V gives CDR1 MGHDK, CDR2 SYGVNS. The CDR3 contains 15 residues. CDR3 region: CANSEFRDGSTGYTF. CDR3 DNA sequence: TGTGCCAACAGTGAATTTCGGGACGGGTCTACGGGCTACACCTTC.

This clonotype occurred a few times. The rearrangement joins TRBV4-2 to TRBJ2-7, with a possible D match to TRBD2 (6 bases). The CDR3 has 15 residues. Germline CDR1 is LGHNA and CDR2 is YNFKEQ. V was clipped by 4 bases and J by 7 bases, with 20 bases between them. CDR3 DNA sequence: TGTGCCAGCAGCCCCTGGAGGGACTCCCCTCTGGAGCAGTACTTC. Translating gives CASSPWRDSPLEQYF.

The chain has TRBV24-1 and TRBJ2-5; the match to TRBD2 covers 8 bases. V lost 7 bases and J lost 5; bases outside the gene matches: 11. From germline, CDR1 is KGHDR and CDR2 SFDVKD. This CDR3 spans 15 amino acids. CDR3: CATSAVGGGKETQYF. The CDR3 DNA is TGTGCCACCAGCGCCGTCGGGGGGGGGAAGGAGACCCAGTACTTC.

This clonotype was seen only a few times. The rearrangement uses TRBV27 and TRBJ1-1, with a possible D match to TRBD1 (5 bases). The germline V gene has CDR1 MNHEY and CDR2 SMNVEV (reference sequence). Between the trimmed V and J ends, which lost 1 base and 5 bases, there was a span of 11 bases. There are 14 residues in the CDR3. CDR3: CASSLLGGGTEAFF. In DNA form, the CDR3 reads TGTGCCAGCAGTTTATTGGGGGGGGGAACTGAAGCTTTCTTT.

The chain has TRBV29-1 and TRBJ2-1, with D possibly being TRBD2 (5 bases). Deletions cut 4 bases from V and 0 bases from J, with 10 bases between. Germline values: CDR1 SQVTM, CDR2 ANQGSEA. The CDR3 consists of 14 residues. The CDR3 bases are TGCAGCGTTGGAGGCGACTACTCCTACAATGAGCAGTTCTTC. It is translated as CSVGGDYSYNEQFF.

This clonotype was seen a handful of times. The chain combines TRBV7-9 with TRBJ2-1, with TRBD2 matching over 9 bases. V lost 1 base and J lost 4; bases outside the gene matches: 11. The CDR3 totals 18 residues. The germline gives CDR1 SEHNR, CDR2 FQNEAQ (reference sequence). CDR3 residues: CASSLGGVAGALYNEQFF. CDR3 nucleotide sequence: TGTGCCAGCAGCTTAGGAGGGGTAGCGGGGGCCCTATACAATGAGCAGTTCTTC.

This rearrangement joins TRBV20-1 to TRBJ2-1; 7 bases are a match to TRBD2. Germline-derived CDR1 and CDR2 are DFQATT and SNEGSKA (reference sequence). CDR3 size: 15 residues. V trimming: 3 bases; J trimming: 3 bases; junction bases outside the gene matches: 8. DNA for the CDR3: TGCAGTGCTAGGAGGTGGGGAGGGAGCTACAATGAGCAGTTCTTC. Its translation is CSARRWGGSYNEQFF.

This rearrangement joins TRBV27 to TRBJ2-5; the D gene is possibly TRBD1 (6 bases). The CDR3 contains 13 residues. Germline V lookup: CDR1 MNHEY, CDR2 SMNVEV (reference sequence). V lost 5 bases and J 6 bases, leaving 13 bases between the germline ends. In DNA, the CDR3 is TGTGCCAGCAGTGCAGGGGTTGGACAGACCCAGTACTTC. This sequence encodes CASSAGVGQTQYF.

This sequence joins TRBV18 and TRBJ2-7, with 15 bases fitting TRBD2. The CDR3 runs 17 residues. CDR1 and CDR2 from the germline V gene are KGHSH and LQKENI. Germline trimming cut 5 bases from V and 4 bases from J; bases unmatched to any gene: 9. CDR3 nucleotide sequence: TGTGCCAGCTCAAATACCGGGACTAGCGGGAGGAAGTACGAGCAGTACTTC. This gives the protein CASSNTGTSGRKYEQYF.

V usage is TRBV6-2 or TRBV6-3 and J usage is TRBJ2-7, with TRBD1 matching over 8 bases. V lost 0 bases and J lost 5; bases outside the gene matches: 6. The CDR3 length is 15 residues. Per germline, CDR1 MNHEY and CDR2 SVGEGT. CDR3 coding DNA: TGTGCCAGCAGTTACTCGAGGCAGGGGGCCCACGAGCAGTACTTC. Amino acids: CASSYSRQGAHEQYF.

The chain employs TRBV2 and TRBJ1-1; TRBD1 might be the D (6 bases). Germline CDR1 is SNHLY and CDR2 is FYNNEI. The CDR3 length is 13 residues. Trimming took off 5 bases at V and 11 bases at J, with 18 bases between the two ends. CDR3 protein: CASSTDRPQSAFF. The CDR3 nucleotides read TGTGCCAGCAGTACCGACAGGCCCCAATCGGCTTTCTTT.

This chain joins TRBV12-3 or TRBV12-4 and TRBJ2-5, with D hard to call. Matching the DNA end better, TRBJ2-7 makes the J call doubtful. The CDR3 is 14 amino acids. This CDR3 is CASSPGRRSHEQYF. The CDR3 region has the DNA TGTGCCAGCAGCCCTGGGCGCAGGTCCCACGAGCAGTACTTC.

This chain uses TRBV7-9 with TRBJ1-1; D gene uncertain. CDR1 and CDR2 from the germline V gene are SEHNR and FQNEAQ (reference sequence). The CDR3 has 14 residues. V was shortened by 0 bases and J by 7 bases, with 12 bases between the two germline ends. The CDR3 nucleotides are TGTGCCAGCAGCTTAGCGGTGGAGAGGATTGAAGCTTTCTTT. It encodes CASSLAVERIEAFF.